The next 29 T cell receptor beta chains were all read from a single sample in a study of radiotherapy plus CTLA-4 blockade in lung cancer. Profiled with immunoSEQ multiplex PCR; TCRdb holds only in-frame clones, not every one. The table lists tens of thousands of clones, around 79% of them singletons. Sample: peripheral blood, taken from a patient treated with radiotherapy plus ipilimumab. Receptors originate from a human donor with non-small cell lung cancer who had a partial response to radiotherapy plus ipilimumab. Some clones in this sample may be carry-over from other donors' samples.

This chain connects TRBV6-1 to TRBJ2-3, with D possibly being TRBD2 (5 bases). Germline CDR1 reads MNHNS; CDR2 reads SASEGT. Trimming left V 6 bases short and J 3 bases short, with 16 bases between. CDR3 size: 15 residues. CDR3 DNA sequence: TGTGCCAGCAGGTACGGACTCTGGCTGACAGATACGCAGTATTTT. It yields the protein CASRYGLWLTDTQYF.

This clone has just a few counts. The J gene is TRBJ2-1, the V gene TRBV7-2; D call uncertain. This CDR3 spans 15 amino acids. Trimming took off 0 bases at V and 0 bases at J, with 6 bases between the two ends. Germline-derived CDR1 and CDR2 are SGHTA and FQGNSA. The CDR3 coding sequence is TGTGCCAGCAGCTTAGCGCTGGCCTCCTACAATGAGCAGTTCTTC. Its translation: CASSLALASYNEQFF.

The table lists this clone with a count of one. The chain couples TRBV7-3 to TRBJ2-1, with 12 positions matching TRBD1. This CDR3 is built from 19 residues. Germline V lookup: CDR1 SGHTA, CDR2 FQGTGA. The V gene end was trimmed by 4 bases and the J gene end by 7 bases; junction bases not matched to a gene: 17. The CDR3 DNA is TGTGCCAGCAGCTCGAGCCATCCCTCGGGACAGGGGGCGCATAATGAGCAGTTCTTC. This codes for CASSSSHPSGQGAHNEQFF.

The chain carries TRBV5-1 and TRBJ2-7; 10 bases line up with TRBD1. This CDR3 is 14 amino acids long. Germline assignment: CDR1 SGHRS and CDR2 YFSETQ. V shed 4 bases and J 5 bases; nucleotides not matched to a gene: 6. The CDR3 reads CASSHGDRGHEQYF. The CDR3 DNA reads as TGCGCCAGCAGCCATGGGGACAGGGGCCACGAGCAGTACTTC.

The table lists this clone with a few counts. The J gene is TRBJ1-4, the V gene TRBV19, with 8 bases that match TRBD1. V dropped 6 bases and J dropped 0; count of bases not matched to a gene: 6. CDR1 LNHDA and CDR2 SQIVND come from the germline V gene (reference sequence). This CDR3 spans 16 amino acids. Written as DNA, the CDR3 is TGTGCCAGTAGCGACAGGGGAGGGGCAACTAATGAAAAACTGTTTTTT. Translation: CASSDRGGATNEKLFF.

This sequence joins TRBV5-6 and TRBJ1-2; D may be TRBD1 (5 bases). The V end lost 4 bases, the J end lost 3 bases, and 16 bases lay between the germline ends. Germline V gene sequence: CDR1 SGHDT, CDR2 YYEEEE. This CDR3 is built from 15 residues. CDR3 sequence reads: CASSGVQGNDYGYTF. CDR3 sequence (DNA): TGTGCCAGCAGCGGGGTGCAGGGTAACGACTATGGCTACACCTTC.

The chain recombines TRBV28 with TRBJ2-5; 9 nucleotides match TRBD1. Germline V gene data show CDR1 as MDHEN and CDR2 as SYDVKM. CDR3 length equals 14 residues. With V trimmed by 3 bases and J by 5 bases, 4 bases remained unmatched. The DNA for the CDR3 is TGTGCCAGCAGTTTTAGGACAGGGGATGAGACCCAGTACTTC. It yields the protein CASSFRTGDETQYF.

The chain employs TRBV19 and TRBJ2-5; a possible D gene is TRBD2 (6 bases). The J call is uncertain, as TRBJ2-7 better fits the DNA end. The CDR3 is 13 amino acids. Looked up from germline, CDR1 is LNHDA and CDR2 is SQIVND (reference sequence). This CDR3 is CASSRGRGNEQYF. The DNA of the CDR3 is TGTGCCAGTAGTCGGGGGAGAGGCAACGAGCAGTACTTC.

This clone was seen a handful of times. The J gene is TRBJ2-3, the V gene TRBV28; TRBD2 matches at 8 bases. CDR3 length: 15 amino acids. CDR1 is MDHEN, CDR2 SYDVKM, per germline. V was clipped by 6 bases and J by 3 bases; unmatched bases: 8. The CDR3 loop is CASSPSGSVTDTQYF. CDR3 nucleotides: TGTGCCAGCAGCCCCAGCGGGAGTGTGACAGATACGCAGTATTTT.

The chain links TRBV4-1 to TRBJ2-7; 7 nucleotides agree with TRBD1. Germline lookup yields CDR1 MGHRA and CDR2 YSYEKL. The J segment lost 2 bases and the V segment lost 6 bases, leaving 16 bases of the junction unmatched. CDR3 size: 17 residues. CDR3 DNA sequence: TGCGCCAGCAGTCCCAAAATCCCTAGGGACAGACCCTACGAGCAGTACTTC. It encodes CASSPKIPRDRPYEQYF.

The chain has TRBV9 and TRBJ2-2, with TRBD2 as a possible D gene (5 bases). Germline V gene lookup returns CDR1 SGDLS and CDR2 YYNGEE. The length of the CDR3 is 16 residues. Deletions cut 1 base from V and 3 bases from J, with 13 bases between. CDR3 bases: TGTGCCAGCAGCGTACTTGGGGAGCCAGACACCGGGGAGCTGTTTTTT. Translation: CASSVLGEPDTGELFF.

This chain joins TRBV19 and TRBJ1-5; TRBD1 aligns across 11 bases. This CDR3 contains 16 residues. J was trimmed by 6 bases and V by 1 base; bases with no gene match: 5. Germline V gene lookup returns CDR1 LNHDA and CDR2 SQIVND (reference sequence). CDR3 nucleotide sequence: TGTGCCAGTAGTATAGGGGGACAGGGGGGCGGTCAGCCCCAGCATTTT. It yields the protein CASSIGGQGGGQPQHF.

V gene TRBV30 combines with J gene TRBJ1-2, with unresolved D. The CDR3 loop spans 14 amino acids. Germline values: CDR1 GTSNPN, CDR2 SVGIG (reference sequence). V lost 6 bases, J lost 4 bases, and 18 bases lay in between. The CDR3 loop is CACREAFRSYGYTF. CDR3 bases: TGTGCCTGTAGGGAGGCCTTTCGTTCCTATGGCTACACCTTC.

This clone is a singleton in its sample. The chain combines TRBV7-9 with TRBJ1-4, with D uncertain. V lost 5 bases and J 3 bases, leaving 10 bases between the germline ends. Germline V gene lookup returns CDR1 SEHNR and CDR2 FQNEAQ (reference sequence). The CDR3 loop spans 14 amino acids. CDR3 in amino acids: CASSALGANEKLFF. CDR3 DNA sequence: TGTGCCAGCAGCGCCCTCGGGGCTAATGAAAAACTGTTTTTT.

This clone was detected a few times. The rearrangement joins TRBV7-9 to TRBJ2-7; D unresolved. V was cut by 0 bases and J by 0 bases, with 9 bases left in between. Germline CDR1 SEHNR, CDR2 FQNEAQ (reference sequence). This CDR3 is 15 amino acids long. As DNA, the CDR3 is TGTGCCAGCAGCTTAGCAAGAGGTTCCTCCTACGAGCAGTACTTC. Its translation is CASSLARGSSYEQYF.

CDR3 amino acids: CAPLPLEGAYEQYF. The CDR3 nucleotides are TGTGCCCCGCTGCCCCTCGAAGGGGCCTACGAGCAGTACTTC. The chain employs TRBV19 and TRBJ2-7, with a weak D call TRBD1 (5 bases). The germline gives CDR1 LNHDA, CDR2 SQIVND (reference sequence). V gave up 11 bases and J gave up 2 bases, with 19 bases separating them. The length of the CDR3 is 14 residues.

The J gene is TRBJ1-1, the V gene TRBV2; 7 bases are shared with TRBD1. The CDR3 totals 14 residues. The junction had 9 bases not matched to a gene; V was cut back by 10 bases and J by 1 base. Germline loops: CDR1 SNHLY, CDR2 FYNNEI. The CDR3 DNA sequence: TGTGCCACCACTCCGGGACAGCAGAACACTGAAGCTTTCTTT. Translated, it gives CATTPGQQNTEAFF.

The chain has TRBV5-1 and TRBJ2-3; D is ambiguous. Germline loops: CDR1 SGHRS, CDR2 YFSETQ. Trimming stripped 1 base from V and 0 bases from J, with 3 bases between. The CDR3 spans 13 residues. The CDR3 loop is CASSLPSTDTQYF. The CDR3, as DNA: TGCGCCAGCAGCTTGCCTAGCACAGATACGCAGTATTTT.

This clone was detected only once. The V and J genes are TRBV6-1 and TRBJ2-1; 10 bases map to TRBD2. J lost 7 bases, V lost 2 bases, and 5 bases had no gene match. CDR3 length: 15 amino acids. The germline V gene encodes CDR1 MNHNS and CDR2 SASEGT. Written as DNA, the CDR3 is TGTGCCAGCAGTGAAAGCCTAGCGGGAGTTAATGAGCAGTTCTTC. It codes for CASSESLAGVNEQFF.

The V and J genes are TRBV18 and TRBJ2-2; TRBD1 aligns across 8 bases. CDR3 length: 16 residues. The J segment lost 5 bases and the V segment lost 5 bases, leaving 10 bases of the junction unmatched. The germline gives CDR1 KGHSH, CDR2 LQKENI. The CDR3 sequence is CASSNNAGGRTGELFF. The DNA for the CDR3 is TGTGCCAGCTCAAACAATGCAGGGGGCCGGACCGGGGAGCTGTTTTTT.

The chain recombines TRBV5-1 with TRBJ2-1, with 9 bases lining up with TRBD2. Germline values: CDR1 SGHRS, CDR2 YFSETQ. This CDR3 contains 16 residues. V trimming: 2 bases; J trimming: 4 bases; junction bases outside the gene matches: 7. CDR3 DNA: TGCGCCAGCAGCTTCCTAGCTGCGGGAGGGTACAATGAGCAGTTCTTC. It is translated as CASSFLAAGGYNEQFF.

V gene TRBV18 combines with J gene TRBJ1-6; D may be TRBD1 (5 bases). Germline V CDR1 and CDR2: KGHSH, LQKENI. V shed 3 bases and J shed 8 bases, with 8 bases lying between them. The CDR3 consists of 13 residues. The CDR3, as DNA: TGTGCCAGCTCACCGGGGGGAGATTCACCCCTCCACTTT. Translating it yields CASSPGGDSPLHF.

V gene TRBV19 combines with J gene TRBJ1-2, with D unclear. CDR1 is LNHDA and CDR2 is SQIVND in the germline V gene (reference sequence). This CDR3 comprises 15 residues. Trimming took 2 bases from V and 6 from J, leaving 16 bases between them. The CDR3 loop is CASSITSIRGNGYTF. The CDR3 DNA follows: TGTGCCAGTAGTATAACCTCGATCCGAGGGAATGGCTACACCTTC.

The gene calls are TRBV28 and TRBJ2-2; the D gene is possibly TRBD2 (5 bases). Germline V lookup: CDR1 MDHEN, CDR2 SYDVKM. The CDR3 has 13 amino acids. Trimming stripped 4 bases from V and 6 bases from J, with 9 bases between. The CDR3 DNA reads TGTGCCAGCAGTTCCACTAGTTCCGGGGAGCTGTTTTTT. Translating gives CASSSTSSGELFF.

V usage is TRBV7-2 and J usage is TRBJ2-3; 8 bases align to TRBD2. CDR1 and CDR2 (germline): SGHTA, FQGNSA. The CDR3 runs to 14 residues. V shed 4 bases, J shed 6 bases, and the junction held 6 bases outside the gene matches. In DNA form, the CDR3 reads TGTGCCAGCAGCTCCGGGGGGGGAGGGGATACGCAGTATTTT. This translates into CASSSGGGGDTQYF.

A single count supports this clone. The rearrangement joins TRBV6-5 to TRBJ1-2; D perhaps matches TRBD1 (6 bases). Per the germline V gene, CDR1 is MNHEY and CDR2 is SVGAGI. The CDR3 contains 15 residues. V was pared by 0 bases and J by 4 bases, with 12 bases between. The CDR3 region has the DNA TGTGCCAGCAGTTACTCGGGGTACAGGGCCTATGGCTACACCTTC. Translated: CASSYSGYRAYGYTF.

In its sample, this clone was seen once. The chain couples TRBV6-1 to TRBJ2-7; D uncertain. From germline, CDR1 is MNHNS and CDR2 SASEGT. CDR3 length equals 11 residues. V was shortened by 4 bases and J by 6 bases, with 7 bases between the two germline ends. The CDR3 region has the DNA TGTGCCAGCAGTGGTTGGGCCGAGCAGTACTTC. Protein: CASSGWAEQYF.

V usage is TRBV6-1 and J usage is TRBJ2-3; D is ambiguous. CDR1 and CDR2 from the germline V gene are MNHNS and SASEGT. The length of the CDR3 is 16 residues. Trimming removed 2 bases at V and 4 bases at J, with 16 bases between. In DNA, the CDR3 is TGTGCCAGCAGTGAATTGGGCAGACCTCCCTCAGATACGCAGTATTTT. Encoded protein: CASSELGRPPSDTQYF.

V and J are TRBV5-1 and TRBJ1-4; 7 bases align to TRBD1. Germline assignment: CDR1 SGHRS and CDR2 YFSETQ. This CDR3 has 17 amino acids. V dropped 0 bases and J dropped 0; count of bases not matched to a gene: 5. In DNA, the CDR3 is TGCGCCAGCAGCTTGGGACCAGGGGGTGCAACTAATGAAAAACTGTTTTTT. Amino acid sequence: CASSLGPGGATNEKLFF.